Listed below are T cell receptor beta chains from one sample, sequenced in a study of CD8+CD57+ T cells in acquired aplastic anemia. TCRdb called the reads again in MiXCR, with one record for every CDR3 protein. The table shows about 40,000 distinct CDR3 sequences, with roughly three fifths occurring only once. The source material was sorted CD4+, CD8+, or CD8+CD57+ T cells (not recorded which) from PBMCs. The receptors here all came from a human donor with aplastic anemia. CDR3s include the opening cysteine and the closing phenylalanine or tryptophan.

v_call	cdr3_aa
TRBV11-2	CASSQERRETQYF
TRBV27	CASRDWAGNTGELFF
TRBV3-1	CASSQDPRGETQYF
TRBV19	CASSWDRNQPQHF
TRBV6-5	CASSYSNSPLHF
TRBV9	CASSELGQGSYEQYF
TRBV29-1	CSVDRGEYGYTF
TRBV29-1	CSGLTGSYGYTF
TRBV7-2	CASSLAGQGVYEQYF
TRBV19	CASSPQWGYEQYF
TRBV4-3	CASSQSRGARYGYTF
TRBV28	CASSLLSDSNQPQHF
TRBV25-1	CASSVLGYEQYF
TRBV15	CATSSNHGLAGQKQETQYF
TRBV20-1	CSAREGRVGGYQPQHF
TRBV7-8	CASSARDRRSYNEQFF
TRBV2	CASSLSGGAGEQFF
TRBV15	CATAIEGGSSEKLFF
TRBV11-2	CASSVNPGTMNTEAFF
TRBV3-1	CPSSLAGGGSPLHF
TRBV11-3	CASSRTGETQYF
TRBV19	CASTIGQGLNYGYTF
TRBV7-8	CASSLGGGRVGNQPQHF
TRBV2	CASSASHSGRYEQYF
TRBV7-6	CSSSLEGSRGEFF
TRBV7-9	CASSLMSGLAGTQYF
TRBV10-3	CAILDADFGNTIYF
TRBV15	CATSRIAGGRTDTQYF
TRBV19	CASRFRDRGDQPQHF
TRBV12-3/TRBV12-4	CASLAGDADTQYF
TRBV14	CASSQVRGDMETQYF
TRBV6-5	CASSWTGHSYNEQFF
TRBV28	CASSSTARGYTF